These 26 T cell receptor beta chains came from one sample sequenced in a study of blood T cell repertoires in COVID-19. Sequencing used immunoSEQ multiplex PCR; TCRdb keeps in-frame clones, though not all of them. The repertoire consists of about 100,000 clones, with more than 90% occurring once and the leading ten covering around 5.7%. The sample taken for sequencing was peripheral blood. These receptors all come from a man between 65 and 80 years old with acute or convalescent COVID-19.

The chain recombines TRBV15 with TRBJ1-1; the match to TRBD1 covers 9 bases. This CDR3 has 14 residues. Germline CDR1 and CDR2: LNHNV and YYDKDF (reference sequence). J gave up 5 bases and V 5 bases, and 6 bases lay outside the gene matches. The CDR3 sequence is CATSLGQGWTEAFF. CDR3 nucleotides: TGTGCCACCAGCCTGGGACAGGGATGGACTGAAGCTTTCTTT.

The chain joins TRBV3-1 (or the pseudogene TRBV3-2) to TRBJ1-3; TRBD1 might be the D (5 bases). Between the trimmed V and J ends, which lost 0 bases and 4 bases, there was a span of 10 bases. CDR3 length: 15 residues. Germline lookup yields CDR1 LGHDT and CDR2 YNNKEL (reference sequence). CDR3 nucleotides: TGTGCCAGCAGCCAAGATGGGAGGGGAGGAAACACCATATATTTT. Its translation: CASSQDGRGGNTIYF.

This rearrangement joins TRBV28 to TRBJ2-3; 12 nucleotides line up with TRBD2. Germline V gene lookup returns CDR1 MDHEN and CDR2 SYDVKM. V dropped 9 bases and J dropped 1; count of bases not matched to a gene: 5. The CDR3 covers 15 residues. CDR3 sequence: CASMRLAGGTDTQYF. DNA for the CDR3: TGTGCCAGTATGCGACTAGCGGGGGGCACAGATACGCAGTATTTT.

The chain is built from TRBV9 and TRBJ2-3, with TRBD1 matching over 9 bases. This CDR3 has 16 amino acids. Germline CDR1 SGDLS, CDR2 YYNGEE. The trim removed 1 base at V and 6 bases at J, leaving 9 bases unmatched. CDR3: CASSVWTGEVGDTQYF. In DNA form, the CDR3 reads TGTGCCAGCAGCGTATGGACAGGGGAGGTGGGGGATACGCAGTATTTT.

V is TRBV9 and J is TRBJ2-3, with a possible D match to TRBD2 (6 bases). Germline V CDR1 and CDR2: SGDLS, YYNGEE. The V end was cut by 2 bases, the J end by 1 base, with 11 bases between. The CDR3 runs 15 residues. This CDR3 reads CASSVGGWRTDTQYF. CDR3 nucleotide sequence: TGTGCCAGCAGCGTTGGGGGGTGGCGCACAGATACGCAGTATTTT.

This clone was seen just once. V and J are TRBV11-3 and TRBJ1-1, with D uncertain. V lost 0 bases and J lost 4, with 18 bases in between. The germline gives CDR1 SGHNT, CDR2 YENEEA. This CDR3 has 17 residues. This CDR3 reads CASSLDPLSFSTTEAFF. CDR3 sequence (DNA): TGTGCCAGCAGCTTAGATCCCTTGTCCTTTTCTACCACTGAAGCTTTCTTT.

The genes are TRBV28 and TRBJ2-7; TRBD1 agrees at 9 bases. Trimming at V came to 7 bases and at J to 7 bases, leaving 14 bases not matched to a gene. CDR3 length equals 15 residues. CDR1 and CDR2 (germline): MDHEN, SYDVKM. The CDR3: CASTGTGTGTTEQYF. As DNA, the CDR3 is TGTGCCAGCACCGGGACCGGGACAGGGACTACGGAGCAGTACTTC.

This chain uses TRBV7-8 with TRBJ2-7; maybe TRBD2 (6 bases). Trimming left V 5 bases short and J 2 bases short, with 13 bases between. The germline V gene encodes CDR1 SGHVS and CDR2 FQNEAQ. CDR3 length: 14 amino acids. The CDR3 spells CASSHRTTPYEQYF. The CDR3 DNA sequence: TGTGCCAGCAGCCACCGGACTACACCCTACGAGCAGTACTTC. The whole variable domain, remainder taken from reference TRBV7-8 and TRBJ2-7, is GAGVSQSPRYKVAKRGQDVALRCDPISGHVSLFWYQQALGQGPEFLTYFQNEAQLDKSGLPSDRFFAERPEGSVSTLKIQRTQQEDSAVYLCASSHRTTPYEQYFGPGTRLTVT.

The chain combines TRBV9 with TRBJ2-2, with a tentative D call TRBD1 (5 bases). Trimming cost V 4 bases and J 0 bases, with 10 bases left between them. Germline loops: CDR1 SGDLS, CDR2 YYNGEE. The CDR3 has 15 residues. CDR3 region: CASSFGHTNTGELFF. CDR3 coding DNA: TGTGCCAGCAGCTTCGGACACACGAACACCGGGGAGCTGTTTTTT.

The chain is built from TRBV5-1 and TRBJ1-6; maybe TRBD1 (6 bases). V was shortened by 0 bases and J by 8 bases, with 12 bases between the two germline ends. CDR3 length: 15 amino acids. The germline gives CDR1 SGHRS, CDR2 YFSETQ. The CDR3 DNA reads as TGCGCCAGCAGCTTGGCAGGGGTATCGGATTCACCCCTCCACTTT. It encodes CASSLAGVSDSPLHF.

CDR3 loop: CASSLHSGSGTGELFF. The CDR3 bases are TGTGCCAGCAGCTTACATAGCGGGAGTGGTACCGGGGAGCTGTTTTTT. The rearrangement links TRBV7-3 to TRBJ2-2; 9 bases are shared with TRBD2. V was clipped by 2 bases and J by 5 bases; unmatched bases: 6. This CDR3 region has 16 residues. Germline-derived CDR1 and CDR2 are SGHTA and FQGTGA.

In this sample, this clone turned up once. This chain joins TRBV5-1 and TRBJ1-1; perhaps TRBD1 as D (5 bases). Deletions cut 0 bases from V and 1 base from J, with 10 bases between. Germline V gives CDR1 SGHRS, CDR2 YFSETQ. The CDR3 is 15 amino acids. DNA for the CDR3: TGCGCCAGCAGCTTGGATGGACACCCGAACACTGAAGCTTTCTTT. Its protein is CASSLDGHPNTEAFF.

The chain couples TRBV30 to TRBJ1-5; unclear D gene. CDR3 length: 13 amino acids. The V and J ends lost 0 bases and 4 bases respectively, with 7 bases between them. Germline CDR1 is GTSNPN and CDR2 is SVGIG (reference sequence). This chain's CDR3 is CAWSVRLNQPQHF. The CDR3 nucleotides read TGTGCCTGGAGTGTGAGGTTAAATCAGCCCCAGCATTTT.

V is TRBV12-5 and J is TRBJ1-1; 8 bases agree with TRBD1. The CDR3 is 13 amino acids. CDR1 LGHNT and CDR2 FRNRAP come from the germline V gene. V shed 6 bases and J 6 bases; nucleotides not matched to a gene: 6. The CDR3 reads CASGTQGGAEAFF. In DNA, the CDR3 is TGTGCTAGTGGCACACAGGGGGGCGCTGAAGCTTTCTTT.

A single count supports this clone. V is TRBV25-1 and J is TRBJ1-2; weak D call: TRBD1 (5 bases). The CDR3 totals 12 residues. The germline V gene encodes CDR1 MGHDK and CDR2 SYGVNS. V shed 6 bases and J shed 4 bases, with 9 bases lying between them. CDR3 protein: CASRGASYGYTF. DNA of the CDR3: TGTGCCAGCAGAGGGGCCTCCTATGGCTACACCTTC.

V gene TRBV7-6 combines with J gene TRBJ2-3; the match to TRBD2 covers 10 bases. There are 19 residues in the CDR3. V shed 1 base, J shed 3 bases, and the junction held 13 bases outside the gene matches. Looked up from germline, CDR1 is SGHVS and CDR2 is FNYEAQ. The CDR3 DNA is TGTGCCAGCAGCTTAGATATGTACAGCGGGGGGGAGAGGACAGATACGCAGTATTTT. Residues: CASSLDMYSGGERTDTQYF.

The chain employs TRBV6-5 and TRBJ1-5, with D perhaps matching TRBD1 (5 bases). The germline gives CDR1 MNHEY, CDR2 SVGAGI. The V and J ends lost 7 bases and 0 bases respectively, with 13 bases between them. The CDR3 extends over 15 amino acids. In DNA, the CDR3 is TGTGCCAGCACTCCGGGGGTTTATAGCAATCAGCCCCAGCATTTT. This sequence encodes CASTPGVYSNQPQHF.

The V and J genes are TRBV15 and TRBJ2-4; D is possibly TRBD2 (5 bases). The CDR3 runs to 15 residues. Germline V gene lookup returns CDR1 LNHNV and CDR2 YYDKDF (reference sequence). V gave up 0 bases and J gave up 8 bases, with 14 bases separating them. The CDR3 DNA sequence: TGTGCCACCAGCAGAGATCCGGCCAGCGGAGACATTCAGTACTTC. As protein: CATSRDPASGDIQYF.

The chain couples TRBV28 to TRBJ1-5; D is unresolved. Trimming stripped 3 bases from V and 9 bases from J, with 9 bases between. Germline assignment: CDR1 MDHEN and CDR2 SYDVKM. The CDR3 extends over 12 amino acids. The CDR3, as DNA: TGTGCCAGCAGTTTTGGCAGGTTGCCCCAGCATTTT. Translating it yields CASSFGRLPQHF.

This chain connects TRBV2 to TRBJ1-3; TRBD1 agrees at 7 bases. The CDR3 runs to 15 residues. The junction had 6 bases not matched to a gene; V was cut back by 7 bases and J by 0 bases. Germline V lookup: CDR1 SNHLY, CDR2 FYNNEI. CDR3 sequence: CASIRDSDSGNTIYF. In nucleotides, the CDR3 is TGTGCCAGCATCCGGGACAGTGACTCTGGAAACACCATATATTTT.

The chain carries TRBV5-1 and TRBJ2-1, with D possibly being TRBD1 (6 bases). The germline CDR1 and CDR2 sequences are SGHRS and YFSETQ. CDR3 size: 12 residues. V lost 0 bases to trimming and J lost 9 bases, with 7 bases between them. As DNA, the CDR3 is TGCGCCAGCAGCTTGGGGGGGCTTGAGCAGTTCTTC. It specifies CASSLGGLEQFF.

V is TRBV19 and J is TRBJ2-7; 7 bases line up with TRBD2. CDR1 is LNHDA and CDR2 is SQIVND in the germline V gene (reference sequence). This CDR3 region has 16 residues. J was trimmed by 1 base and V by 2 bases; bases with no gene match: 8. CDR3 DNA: TGTGCCAGTAGTATAACCTCATTGGGGGGGTCCTACGAGCAGTACTTC. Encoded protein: CASSITSLGGSYEQYF.

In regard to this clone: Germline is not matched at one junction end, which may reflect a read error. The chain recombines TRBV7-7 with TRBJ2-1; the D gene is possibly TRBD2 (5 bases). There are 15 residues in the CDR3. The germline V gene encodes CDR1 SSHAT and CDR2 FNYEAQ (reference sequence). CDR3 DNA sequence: TGTGCTAGCAGCTTCGAGGTAGCGCCCTACAATGAGCAGTTCTTC. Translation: CASSFEVAPYNEQFF. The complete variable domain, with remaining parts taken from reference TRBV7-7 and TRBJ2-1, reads GAGVSQSPRYKVTKRGQDVTLRCDPISSHATLYWYQQALGQGPEFLTYFNYEAQPDKSGLPSDRFSAERPEGSISTLTIQRTEQRDSAMYRCASSFEVAPYNEQFFGPGTRLTVL.

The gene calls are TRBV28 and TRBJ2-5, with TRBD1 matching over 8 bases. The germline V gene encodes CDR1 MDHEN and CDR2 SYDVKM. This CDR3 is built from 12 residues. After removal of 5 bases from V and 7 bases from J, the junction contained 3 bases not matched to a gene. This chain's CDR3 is CASSGTGWTQYF. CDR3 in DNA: TGTGCCAGCAGTGGGACAGGCTGGACCCAGTACTTC.

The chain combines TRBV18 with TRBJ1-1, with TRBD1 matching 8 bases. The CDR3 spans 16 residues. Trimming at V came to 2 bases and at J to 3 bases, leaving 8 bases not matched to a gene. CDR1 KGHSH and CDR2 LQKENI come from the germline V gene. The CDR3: CASSPSTGVGDTEAFF. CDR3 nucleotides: TGTGCCAGCTCACCATCGACAGGGGTGGGGGACACTGAAGCTTTCTTT.

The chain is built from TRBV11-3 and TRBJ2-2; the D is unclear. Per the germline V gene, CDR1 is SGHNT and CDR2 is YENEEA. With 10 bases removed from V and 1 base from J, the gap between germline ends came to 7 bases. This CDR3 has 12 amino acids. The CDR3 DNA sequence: TGTGCCACAGGAAAGAACACCGGGGAGCTGTTTTTT. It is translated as CATGKNTGELFF.